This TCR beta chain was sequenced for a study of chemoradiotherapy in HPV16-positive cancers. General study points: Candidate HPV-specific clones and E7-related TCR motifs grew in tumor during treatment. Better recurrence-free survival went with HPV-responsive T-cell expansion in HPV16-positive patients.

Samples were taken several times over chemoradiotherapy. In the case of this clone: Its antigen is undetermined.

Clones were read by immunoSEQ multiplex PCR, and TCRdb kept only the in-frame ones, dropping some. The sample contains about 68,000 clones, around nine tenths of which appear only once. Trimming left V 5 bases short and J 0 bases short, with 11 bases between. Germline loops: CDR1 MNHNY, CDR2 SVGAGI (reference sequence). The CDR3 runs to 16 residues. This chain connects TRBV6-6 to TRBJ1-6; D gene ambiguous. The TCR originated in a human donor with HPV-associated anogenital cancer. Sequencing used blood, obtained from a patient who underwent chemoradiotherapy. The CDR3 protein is CASSPTASSYNSPLHF. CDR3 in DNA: TGTGCCAGCAGTCCCACGGCCTCCTCCTATAATTCACCCCTCCACTTT.